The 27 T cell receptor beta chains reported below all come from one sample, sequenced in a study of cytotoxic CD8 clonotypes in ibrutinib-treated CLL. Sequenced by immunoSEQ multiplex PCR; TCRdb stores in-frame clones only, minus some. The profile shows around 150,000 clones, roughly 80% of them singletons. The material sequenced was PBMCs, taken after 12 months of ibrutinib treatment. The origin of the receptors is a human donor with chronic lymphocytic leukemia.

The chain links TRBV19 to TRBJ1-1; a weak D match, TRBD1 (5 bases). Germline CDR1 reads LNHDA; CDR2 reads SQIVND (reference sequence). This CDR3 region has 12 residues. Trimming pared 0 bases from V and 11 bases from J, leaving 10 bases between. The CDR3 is CASSIDPGYAFF. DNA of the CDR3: TGTGCCAGTAGTATAGATCCAGGGTACGCTTTCTTT. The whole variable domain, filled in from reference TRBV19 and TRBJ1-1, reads DGGITQSPKYLFRKEGQNVTLSCEQNLNHDAMYWYRQDPGQGLRLIYYSQIVNDFQKGDIAEGYSVSREKKESFPLTVTSAQKNPTAFYLCASSIDPGYAFFGQGTRLTVV.

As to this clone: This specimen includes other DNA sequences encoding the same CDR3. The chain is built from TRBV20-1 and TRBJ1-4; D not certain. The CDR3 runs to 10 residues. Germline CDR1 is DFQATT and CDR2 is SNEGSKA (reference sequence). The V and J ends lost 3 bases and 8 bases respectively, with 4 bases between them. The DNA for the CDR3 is TGCAGTGCTAGGGGAGAAAAACTGTTTTTT. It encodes CSARGEKLFF.

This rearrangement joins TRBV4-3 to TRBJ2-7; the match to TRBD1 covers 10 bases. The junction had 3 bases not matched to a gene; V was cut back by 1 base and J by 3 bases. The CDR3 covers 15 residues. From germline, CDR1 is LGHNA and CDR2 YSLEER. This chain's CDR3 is CASSQGGQGIYEQYF. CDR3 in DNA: TGCGCCAGCAGCCAAGGGGGACAGGGGATCTACGAGCAGTACTTC.

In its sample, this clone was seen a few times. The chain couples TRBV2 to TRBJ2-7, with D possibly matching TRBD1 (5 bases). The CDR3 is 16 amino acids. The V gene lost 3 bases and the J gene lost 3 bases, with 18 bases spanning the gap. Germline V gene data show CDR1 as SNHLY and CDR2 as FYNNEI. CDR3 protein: CASSDPGNEADYEQYF. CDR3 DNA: TGTGCCAGCAGTGACCCAGGGAATGAGGCGGACTACGAGCAGTACTTC.

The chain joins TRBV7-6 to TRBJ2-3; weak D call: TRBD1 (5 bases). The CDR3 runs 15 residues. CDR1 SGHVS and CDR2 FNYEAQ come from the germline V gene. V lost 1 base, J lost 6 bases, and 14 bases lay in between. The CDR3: CASSLEGIMSDTQYF. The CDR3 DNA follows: TGTGCCAGCAGCTTAGAGGGGATAATGTCGGATACGCAGTATTTT. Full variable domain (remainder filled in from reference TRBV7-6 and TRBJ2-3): GAGVSQSPRYKVTKRGQDVALRCDPISGHVSLYWYRQALGQGPEFLTYFNYEAQQDKSGLPNDRFSAERPEGSISTLTIQRTEQRDSAMYRCASSLEGIMSDTQYFGPGTRLTVL.

CDR3 loop: CASSRTPGELFF. In nucleotides, the CDR3 is TGTGCCAGCAGCCGGACTCCCGGGGAGCTGTTTTTT. The V and J genes are TRBV9 and TRBJ2-2, with D possibly being TRBD2 (5 bases). This CDR3 is 12 amino acids long. Germline V gene lookup returns CDR1 SGDLS and CDR2 YYNGEE. The V end lost 4 bases, the J end lost 6 bases, and 7 bases lay between the germline ends.

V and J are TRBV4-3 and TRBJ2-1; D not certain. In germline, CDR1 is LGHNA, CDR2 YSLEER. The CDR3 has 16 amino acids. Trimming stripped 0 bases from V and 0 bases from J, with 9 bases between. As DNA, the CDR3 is TGCGCCAGCAGCCAAGATAGAAGGAGCTCCTACAATGAGCAGTTCTTC. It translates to CASSQDRRSSYNEQFF.

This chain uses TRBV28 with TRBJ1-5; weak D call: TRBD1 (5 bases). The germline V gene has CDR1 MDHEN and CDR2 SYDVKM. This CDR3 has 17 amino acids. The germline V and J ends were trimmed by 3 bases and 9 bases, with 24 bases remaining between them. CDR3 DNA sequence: TGTGCCAGCAGTTTGGGGCAGGGACCTCTCCAAATTCGGCCCCAGCATTTT. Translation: CASSLGQGPLQIRPQHF.

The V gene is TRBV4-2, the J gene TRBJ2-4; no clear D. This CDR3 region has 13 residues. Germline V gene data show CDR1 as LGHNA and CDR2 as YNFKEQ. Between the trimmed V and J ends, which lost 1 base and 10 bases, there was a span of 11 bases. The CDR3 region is CASSQGRVGIQYF. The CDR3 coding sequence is TGTGCCAGCAGCCAAGGAAGGGTAGGAATTCAGTACTTC.

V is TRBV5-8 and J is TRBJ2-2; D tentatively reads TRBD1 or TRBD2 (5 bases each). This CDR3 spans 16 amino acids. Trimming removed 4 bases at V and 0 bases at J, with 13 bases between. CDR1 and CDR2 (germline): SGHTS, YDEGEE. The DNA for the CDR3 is TGTGCCAGCAGCGGGGGACCCGTCTCGAACACCGGGGAGCTGTTTTTT. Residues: CASSGGPVSNTGELFF.

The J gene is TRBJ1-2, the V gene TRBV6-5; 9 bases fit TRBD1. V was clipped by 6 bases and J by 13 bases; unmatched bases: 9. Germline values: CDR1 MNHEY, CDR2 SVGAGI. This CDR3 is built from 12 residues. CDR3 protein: CASRSGTGSCTF. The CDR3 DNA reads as TGTGCCAGCAGGTCCGGGACAGGGTCATGCACCTTC.

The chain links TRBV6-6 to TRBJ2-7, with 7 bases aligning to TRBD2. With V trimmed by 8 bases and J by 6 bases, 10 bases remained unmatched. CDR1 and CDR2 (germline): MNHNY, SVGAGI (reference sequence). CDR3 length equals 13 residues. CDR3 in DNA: TGTGCCAGCGCGGAATGGCGGGGGTCCGAGCAGTACTTC. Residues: CASAEWRGSEQYF.

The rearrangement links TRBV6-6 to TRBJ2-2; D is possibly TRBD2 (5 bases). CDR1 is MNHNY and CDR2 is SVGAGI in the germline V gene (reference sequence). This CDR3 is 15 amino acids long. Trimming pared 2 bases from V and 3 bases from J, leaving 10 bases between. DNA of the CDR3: TGTGCCAGCAGTTACACTACTAGAGACACCGGGGAGCTGTTTTTT. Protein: CASSYTTRDTGELFF.

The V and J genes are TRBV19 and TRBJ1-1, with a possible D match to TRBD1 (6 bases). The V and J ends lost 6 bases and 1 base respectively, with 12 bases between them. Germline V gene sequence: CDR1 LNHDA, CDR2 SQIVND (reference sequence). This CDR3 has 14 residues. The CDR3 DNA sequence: TGTGCCAGTAGGATCGGGGGACAGAACACTGAAGCTTTCTTT. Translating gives CASRIGGQNTEAFF.

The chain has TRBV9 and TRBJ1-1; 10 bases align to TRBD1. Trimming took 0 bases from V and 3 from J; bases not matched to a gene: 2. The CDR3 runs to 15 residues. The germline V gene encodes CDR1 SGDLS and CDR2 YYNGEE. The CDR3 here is CASSVVGTGDTEAFF. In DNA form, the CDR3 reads TGTGCCAGCAGCGTAGTAGGGACAGGGGACACTGAAGCTTTCTTT.

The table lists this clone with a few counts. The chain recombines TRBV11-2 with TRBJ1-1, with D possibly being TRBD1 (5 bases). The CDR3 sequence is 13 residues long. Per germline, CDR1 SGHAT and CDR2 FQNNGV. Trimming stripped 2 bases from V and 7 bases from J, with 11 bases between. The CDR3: CASSLRDGLEAFF. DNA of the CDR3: TGTGCCAGCAGCTTAAGGGACGGACTTGAAGCTTTCTTT. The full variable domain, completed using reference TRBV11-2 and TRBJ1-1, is EAGVAQSPRYKIIEKRQSVAFWCNPISGHATLYWYQQILGQGPKLLIQFQNNGVVDDSQLPKDRFSAERLKGVDSTLKIQPAKLEDSAVYLCASSLRDGLEAFFGQGTRLTVV.

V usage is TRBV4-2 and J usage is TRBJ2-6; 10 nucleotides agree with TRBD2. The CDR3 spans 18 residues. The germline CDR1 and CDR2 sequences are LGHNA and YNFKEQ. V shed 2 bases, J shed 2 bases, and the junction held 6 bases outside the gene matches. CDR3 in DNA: TGTGCCAGCAGCCAAACCGGGACTAGCGATCCTGGGGCCAACGTCCTGACTTTC. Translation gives CASSQTGTSDPGANVLTF.

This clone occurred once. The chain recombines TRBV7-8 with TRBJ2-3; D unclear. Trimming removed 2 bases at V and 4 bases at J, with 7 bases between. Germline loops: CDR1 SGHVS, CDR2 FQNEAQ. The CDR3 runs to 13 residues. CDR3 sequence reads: CASSLLGADTQYF. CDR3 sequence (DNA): TGTGCCAGCAGCTTACTAGGCGCAGATACGCAGTATTTT.

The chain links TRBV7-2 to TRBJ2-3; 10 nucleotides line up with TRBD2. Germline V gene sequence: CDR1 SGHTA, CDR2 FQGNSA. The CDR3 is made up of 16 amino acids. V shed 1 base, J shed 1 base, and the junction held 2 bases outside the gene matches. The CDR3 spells CASSLGGTSGTDTQYF. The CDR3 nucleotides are TGTGCCAGCAGCTTAGGGGGGACTAGCGGCACAGATACGCAGTATTTT.

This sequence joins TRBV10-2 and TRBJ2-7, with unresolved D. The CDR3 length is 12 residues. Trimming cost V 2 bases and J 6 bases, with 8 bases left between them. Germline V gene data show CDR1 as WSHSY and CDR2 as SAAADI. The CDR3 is CASSETTLEQYF. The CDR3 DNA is TGCGCCAGCAGTGAGACGACGCTCGAGCAGTACTTC.

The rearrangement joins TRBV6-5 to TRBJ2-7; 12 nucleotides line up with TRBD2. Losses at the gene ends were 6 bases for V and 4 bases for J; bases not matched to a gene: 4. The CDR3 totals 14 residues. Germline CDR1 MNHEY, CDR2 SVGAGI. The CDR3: CASRGLAGQYEQYF. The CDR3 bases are TGTGCCAGCAGAGGACTAGCGGGGCAATACGAGCAGTACTTC.

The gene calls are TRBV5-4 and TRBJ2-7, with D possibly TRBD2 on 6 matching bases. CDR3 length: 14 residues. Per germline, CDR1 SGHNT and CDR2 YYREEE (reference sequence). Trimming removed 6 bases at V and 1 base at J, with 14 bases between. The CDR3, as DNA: TGTGCCAGCAATTACGGGGGAAGTTCCTACGAGCAGTACTTC. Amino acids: CASNYGGSSYEQYF.

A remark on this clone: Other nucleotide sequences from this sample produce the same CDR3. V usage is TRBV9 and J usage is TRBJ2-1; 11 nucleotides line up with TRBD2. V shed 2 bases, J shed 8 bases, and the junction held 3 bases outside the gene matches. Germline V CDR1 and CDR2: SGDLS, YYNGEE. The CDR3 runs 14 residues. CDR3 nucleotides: TGTGCCAGCAGCGTCGGGACTAGCGGCGATGAGCAGTTCTTC. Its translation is CASSVGTSGDEQFF.

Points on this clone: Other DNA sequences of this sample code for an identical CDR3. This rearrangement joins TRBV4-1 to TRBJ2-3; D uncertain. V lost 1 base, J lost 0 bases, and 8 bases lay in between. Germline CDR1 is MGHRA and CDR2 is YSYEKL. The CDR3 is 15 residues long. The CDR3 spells CASSQVGWSTDTQYF. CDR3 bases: TGCGCCAGCAGCCAAGTGGGGTGGAGCACAGATACGCAGTATTTT.

The CDR3 DNA reads as TGTGCCAGCAGGCCCAGGGCGGGAGGGCCAGATACGCAGTATTTT. Its translation is CASRPRAGGPDTQYF. The V gene is TRBV6-5, the J gene TRBJ2-3; TRBD2 matches 9 bases. The germline V gene encodes CDR1 MNHEY and CDR2 SVGAGI. The CDR3 runs 15 residues. The ends lost 6 bases at V and 4 bases at J; junction bases unmatched: 8.

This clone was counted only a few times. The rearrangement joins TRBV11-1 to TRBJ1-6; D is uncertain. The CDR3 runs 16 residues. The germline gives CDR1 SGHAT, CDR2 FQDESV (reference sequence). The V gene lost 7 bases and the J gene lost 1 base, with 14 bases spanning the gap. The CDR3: CASTSDRASYNSPLHF. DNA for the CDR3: TGTGCCAGCACCTCTGATCGTGCATCCTATAATTCACCCCTCCACTTT. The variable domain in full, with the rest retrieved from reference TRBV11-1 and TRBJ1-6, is EAEVAQSPRYKITEKSQAVAFWCDPISGHATLYWYRQILGQGPELLVQFQDESVVDDSQLPKDRFSAERLKGVDSTLKIQPAELGDSAMYLCASTSDRASYNSPLHFGNGTRLTVT.

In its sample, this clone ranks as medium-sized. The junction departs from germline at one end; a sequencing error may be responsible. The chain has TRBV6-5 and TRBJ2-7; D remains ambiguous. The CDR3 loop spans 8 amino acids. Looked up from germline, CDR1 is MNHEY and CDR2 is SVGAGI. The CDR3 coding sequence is TGCCTTCCTTACGAGCAGTACTTC. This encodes CLPYEQYF.